This T cell receptor beta chain was recorded in a study of T cells after yellow fever vaccination. Generation of TCR cDNA used 5'RACE template switching (which added a universal primer site and UMIs). Via MiXCR, TCRdb re-called the 5' RACE reads, giving one row per CDR3 protein. The sample shows roughly 500,000 distinct CDR3 sequences, roughly 21% of them seen only once. From germline, CDR1 is SGHVS and CDR2 FQNEAQ. V lost 1 base to trimming and J lost 6 bases, with 14 bases between them. The CDR3 loop spans 15 amino acids. The chain has TRBV7-8 and TRBJ2-3, with D uncertain. This TCR was recovered from a young man who received the YFV17D yellow fever vaccine. The sample consisted of PBMCs, taken 15 days after the yellow fever booster vaccination. The CDR3 region is CASSLVPPDRDTQYF. DNA for the CDR3: TGTGCCAGCAGCTTAGTTCCGCCGGATAGGGATACGCAGTATTTT.